This TCR beta chain was identified during a study of T cells after yellow fever vaccination (dated by TCRdb to between 2018 and 2021). Regarding the research as a whole: The SMART-Seq v4 Ultra Low Input RNA kit was used to prepare libraries from fractions with low cell numbers. To follow T-cell clones before and after both primary and booster YFV17D yellow fever vaccination, bulk TCR alpha and beta repertoires underwent longitudinal sequencing. Two healthy male donors, one aged 18 to 29 and one aged 30 to 40 years, made up the cohort. Blood was drawn at multiple timepoints before and after primary and secondary immunization, with bulk PBMC replicates and cell subsets isolated. Summary of the overall study and its limitations: Most clones expanded after primary vaccination were re-detected after the booster (around 96% of CD4 and approximately 85% of CD8), suggesting broad memory maintenance. Computational filtering was required because FACS-sorted repertoires could contain abundant contaminating clonotypes from the bulk population. Because only two donors were included in the study, the extent to which the findings can be generalized is limited. The secondary T-cell response was found to be weaker but faster than the primary response, with a peak reached on day 5 rather than on day 15. A small fraction of clonotypes appeared in both the CD4 and CD8 compartments, likely as a result of convergent recombination.

The treatment or condition label here, explained by the study, means: live attenuated yellow fever vaccine strain. PBMCs were isolated from peripheral blood using a standard Ficoll-Paque protocol. Dynabeads CD4 and CD8 positive selection kits were used to isolate the CD4 and CD8 T-cell fractions. TriZol was used to extract RNA from bulk PBMCs, CD4 and CD8 fractions, and dextramer-positive and dextramer-negative fractions. The run used an Illumina NovaSeq 6000. Synthesis of TCR cDNA relied on 5'RACE template switching, a step that introduced a universal primer site along with unique molecular identifiers. cDNA synthesis was primed from both the TCR alpha and TCR beta constant segments. Library amplification involved two PCR steps, and the second step added sample barcodes and sequencing adapters. Sequencing of libraries was performed on Illumina HiSeq 2500 (2x100 bp) or NovaSeq (2x150 bp). Per the source publication's procedure: MIGEC was used to demultiplex reads and collapse the reads into UMI consensus sequences, and MiXCR was used for V(D)J alignment. Vaccine-responding clonotypes were identified with edgeR using replicate PBMC samples, with FDR below 0.01 and a log2 fold change above 5 up to day 15 being required. CD4 or CD8 identity was assigned to each bulk clonotype according to whether the clonotype was present at higher abundance in the sequenced CD4 repertoire or the sequenced CD8 repertoire. In TCRdb, the public reads were trimmed at Q25 with fastp and aligned with MiXCR, with productive beta chains retained. Here each entry gathers all rows of one CDR3 protein and keeps the most common genes and DNA. What appears here as the V and J calls and clone size reflects TCRdb's work, not the paper's. Present in this sample are about 200,000 distinct CDR3 sequences, less than 3.5% of which were seen just once. The ten biggest clones cover less than 3.5% of the sample.

Inclusive of the bounding cysteine and phenylalanine, the CDR3 is 18 residues long. The DNA shown is the 54-base CDR3, in frame from base 1. V lost 5 bases and J lost 3 bases, and the count of bases not matched to a germline gene is 11. This clonotype was picked up many times. No antigen is known for it. Base qualities are missing; no much larger clone stands one base away. This sequence was found in a man aged 18-30 years who received the YFV17D yellow fever vaccine. This chain is built from TRBV23-1 and TRBJ2-5; the junction holds 14 bases that match TRBD2. TRBV23-1 is classed as an ORF, of uncertain function. The sample in question was CD4+ T cells sorted from PBMCs, obtained 10 days after the yellow fever booster vaccination. The CDR3 corresponds to CASSSLPGLAGAEETQYF. The DNA reads TGCGCCAGCAGTTCTCTACCGGGACTAGCGGGGGCCGAAGAGACCCAGTACTTC.